This T cell receptor (beta chain) was documented in a study of control samples from healthy donors and cancer patients. The data were produced by immunoSEQ multiplex PCR, yet TCRdb's version contains in-frame clones alone and is incomplete. Of 200,000 to 250,000 clones in the sample, about 94% were seen once. The CDR3 is 14 amino acids. V shed 5 bases, J shed 4 bases, and the junction held 6 bases outside the gene matches. The germline V gene has CDR1 SGHNT and CDR2 YYREEE (reference sequence). The sequence was obtained from a man aged 50 to 59 in good health. The chain employs TRBV5-4 and TRBJ2-7; TRBD2 matches at 10 bases. The sequenced sample was blood. This CDR3 reads CASSHSGGMYEQYV. In nucleotides, the CDR3 is TGTGCCAGCAGTCATAGCGGGGGGATGTACGAGCAGTACGTC.